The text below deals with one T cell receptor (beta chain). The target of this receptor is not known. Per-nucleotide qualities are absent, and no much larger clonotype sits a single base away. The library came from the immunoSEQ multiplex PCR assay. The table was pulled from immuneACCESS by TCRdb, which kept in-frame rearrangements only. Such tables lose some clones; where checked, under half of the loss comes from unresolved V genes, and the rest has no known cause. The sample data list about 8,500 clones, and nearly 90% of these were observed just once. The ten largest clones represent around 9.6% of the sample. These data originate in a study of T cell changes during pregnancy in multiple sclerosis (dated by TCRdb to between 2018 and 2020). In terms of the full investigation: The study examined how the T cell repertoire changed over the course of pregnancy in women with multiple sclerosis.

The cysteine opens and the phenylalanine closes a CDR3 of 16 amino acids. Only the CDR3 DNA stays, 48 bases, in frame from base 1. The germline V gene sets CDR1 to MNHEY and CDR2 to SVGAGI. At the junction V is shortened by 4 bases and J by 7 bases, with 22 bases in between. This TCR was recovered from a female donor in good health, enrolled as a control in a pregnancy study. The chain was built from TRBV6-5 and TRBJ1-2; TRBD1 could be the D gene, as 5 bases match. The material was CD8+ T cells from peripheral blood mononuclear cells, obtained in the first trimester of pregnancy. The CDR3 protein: CASSSSGGDFSVGYTF. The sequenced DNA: TGTGCCAGCAGTTCCTCCGGAGGGGACTTTTCTGTTGGCTACACCTTC.